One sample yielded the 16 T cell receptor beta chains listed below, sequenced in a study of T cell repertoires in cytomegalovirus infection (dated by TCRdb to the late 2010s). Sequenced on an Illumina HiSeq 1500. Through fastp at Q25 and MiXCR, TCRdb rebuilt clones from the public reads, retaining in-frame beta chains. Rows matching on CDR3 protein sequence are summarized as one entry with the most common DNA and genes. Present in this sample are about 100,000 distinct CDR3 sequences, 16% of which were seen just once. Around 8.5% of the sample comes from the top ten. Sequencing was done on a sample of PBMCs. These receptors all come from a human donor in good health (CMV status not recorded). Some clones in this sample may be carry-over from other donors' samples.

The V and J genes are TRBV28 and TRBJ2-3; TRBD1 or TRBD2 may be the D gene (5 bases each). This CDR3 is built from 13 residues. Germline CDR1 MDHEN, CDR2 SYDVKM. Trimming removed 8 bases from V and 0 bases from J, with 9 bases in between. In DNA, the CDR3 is TGTGCCAGCGAGGGGTATAGCACAGATACGCAGTATTTT. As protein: CASEGYSTDTQYF.

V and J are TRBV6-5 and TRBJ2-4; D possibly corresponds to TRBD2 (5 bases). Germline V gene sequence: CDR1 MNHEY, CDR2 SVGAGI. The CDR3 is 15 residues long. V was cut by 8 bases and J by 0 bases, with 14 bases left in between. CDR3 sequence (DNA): TGTGCCAGCCGACCATCGAGGGTAGCCAAAAACATTCAGTACTTC. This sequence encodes CASRPSRVAKNIQYF.

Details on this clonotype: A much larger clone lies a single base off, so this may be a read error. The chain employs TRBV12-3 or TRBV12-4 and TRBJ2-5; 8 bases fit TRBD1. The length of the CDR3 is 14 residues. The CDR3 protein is CASSQQGVGENQYF. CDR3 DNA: TGTGCCAGCAGCCAACAGGGGGTCGGGGAGAACCAGTACTTC.

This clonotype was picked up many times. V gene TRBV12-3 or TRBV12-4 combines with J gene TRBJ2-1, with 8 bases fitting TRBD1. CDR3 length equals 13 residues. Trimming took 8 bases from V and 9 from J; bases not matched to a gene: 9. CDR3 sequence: CASAQGALGEQFF. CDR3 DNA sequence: TGTGCCAGCGCCCAGGGGGCCTTGGGTGAGCAGTTCTTC.

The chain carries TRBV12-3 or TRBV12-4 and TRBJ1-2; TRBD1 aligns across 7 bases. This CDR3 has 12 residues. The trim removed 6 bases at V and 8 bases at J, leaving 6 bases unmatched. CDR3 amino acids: CASRGQWPGYTF. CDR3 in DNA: TGTGCCAGCAGGGGACAGTGGCCGGGCTACACCTTC.

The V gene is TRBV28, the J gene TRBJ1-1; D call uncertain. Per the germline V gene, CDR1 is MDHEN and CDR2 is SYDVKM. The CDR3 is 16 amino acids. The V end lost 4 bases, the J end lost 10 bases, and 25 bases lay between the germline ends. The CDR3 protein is CASSSPVETQRPRAFF. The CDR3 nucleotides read TGTGCCAGCAGTTCCCCCGTTGAGACCCAAAGGCCTCGAGCTTTCTTT.

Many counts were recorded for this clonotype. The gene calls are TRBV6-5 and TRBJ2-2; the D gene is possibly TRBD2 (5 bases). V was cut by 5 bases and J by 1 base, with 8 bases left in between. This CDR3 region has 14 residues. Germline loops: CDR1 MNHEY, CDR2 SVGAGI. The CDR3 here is CASSRGLNTGELFF. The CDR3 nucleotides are TGTGCCAGCAGTCGGGGTCTGAACACCGGGGAGCTGTTTTTT.

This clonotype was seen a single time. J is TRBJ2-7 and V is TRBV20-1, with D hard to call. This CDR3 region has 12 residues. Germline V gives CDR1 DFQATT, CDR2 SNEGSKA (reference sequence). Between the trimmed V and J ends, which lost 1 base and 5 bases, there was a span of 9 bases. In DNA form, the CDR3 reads TGCAGTGCTAGAGGGCCGCTGAACGAGCAGTACTTC. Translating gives CSARGPLNEQYF.

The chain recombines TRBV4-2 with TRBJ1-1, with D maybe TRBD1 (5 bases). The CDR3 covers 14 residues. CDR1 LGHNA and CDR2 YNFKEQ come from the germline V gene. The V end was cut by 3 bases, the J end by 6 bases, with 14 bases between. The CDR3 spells CASSQLGLGAEAFF. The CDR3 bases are TGTGCCAGCAGCCAGTTGGGACTGGGCGCTGAAGCTTTCTTT.

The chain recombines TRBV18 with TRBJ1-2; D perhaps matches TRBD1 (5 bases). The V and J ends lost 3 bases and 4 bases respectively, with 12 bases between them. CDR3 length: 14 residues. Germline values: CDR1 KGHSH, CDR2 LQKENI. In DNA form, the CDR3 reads TGTGCCAGCTCACCGGCAGGGTGGAGCTATGGCTACACCTTC. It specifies CASSPAGWSYGYTF.

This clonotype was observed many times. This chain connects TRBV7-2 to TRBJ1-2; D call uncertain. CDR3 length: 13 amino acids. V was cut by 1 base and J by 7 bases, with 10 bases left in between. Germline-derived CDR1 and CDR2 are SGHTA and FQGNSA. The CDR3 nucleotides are TGTGCCAGCAGCTTAGACGGAGTGGGTGGCTACACCTTC. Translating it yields CASSLDGVGGYTF. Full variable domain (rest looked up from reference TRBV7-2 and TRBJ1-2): GAGVSQSPSNKVTEKGKDVELRCDPISGHTALYWYRQSLGQGLEFLIYFQGNSAPDKSGLPSDRFSAERTGGSVSTLTIQRTQQEDSAVYLCASSLDGVGGYTFGSGTRLTVV.

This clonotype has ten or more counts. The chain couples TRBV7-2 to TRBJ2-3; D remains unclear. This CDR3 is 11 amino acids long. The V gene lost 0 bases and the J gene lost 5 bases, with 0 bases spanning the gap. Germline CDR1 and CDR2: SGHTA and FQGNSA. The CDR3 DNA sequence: TGTGCCAGCAGCTTAGCAGATACGCAGTATTTT. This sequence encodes CASSLADTQYF.

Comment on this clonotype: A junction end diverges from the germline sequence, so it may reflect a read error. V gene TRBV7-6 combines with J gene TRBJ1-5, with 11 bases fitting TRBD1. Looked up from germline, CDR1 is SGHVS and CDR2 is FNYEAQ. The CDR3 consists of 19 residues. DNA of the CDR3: TGTGCTAGCAGCTTAGACTCCCCGGGACAGGGGGACGGGGGTCAGCCCCAGCATTTT. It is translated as CASSLDSPGQGDGGQPQHF.

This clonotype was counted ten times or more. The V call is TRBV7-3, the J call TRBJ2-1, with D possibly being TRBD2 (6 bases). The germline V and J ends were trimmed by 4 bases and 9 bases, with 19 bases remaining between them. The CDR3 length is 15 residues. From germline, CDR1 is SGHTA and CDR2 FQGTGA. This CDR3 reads CASSSLNPSVGEQFF. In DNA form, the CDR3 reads TGTGCCAGCAGCTCCCTAAATCCTAGCGTTGGTGAGCAGTTCTTC.

The CDR3 sequence is CASSYLEGMSSNQPQHF. The DNA for the CDR3 is TGTGCCAGCAGTTACCTGGAAGGAATGTCAAGCAATCAGCCCCAGCATTTT. The chain combines TRBV6-2 or TRBV6-3 with TRBJ1-5, with D uncertain. This CDR3 is built from 17 residues. Germline V CDR1 and CDR2: MNHEY, SVGEGT. Between the trimmed V and J ends, which lost 2 bases and 1 base, there was a span of 15 bases.

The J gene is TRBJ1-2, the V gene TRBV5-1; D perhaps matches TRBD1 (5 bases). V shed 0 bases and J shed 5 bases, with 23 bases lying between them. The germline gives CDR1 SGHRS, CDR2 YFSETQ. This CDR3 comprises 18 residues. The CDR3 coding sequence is TGCGCCAGCAGCTTGGCGGGAGTCGGGGCCCCGGCCGCATATGGCTACACCTTC. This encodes CASSLAGVGAPAAYGYTF. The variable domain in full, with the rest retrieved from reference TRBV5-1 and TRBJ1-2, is KAGVTQTPRYLIKTRGQQVTLSCSPISGHRSVSWYQQTPGQGLQFLFEYFSETQRNKGNFPGRFSGRQFSNSRSEMNVSTLELGDSALYLCASSLAGVGAPAAYGYTFGSGTRLTVV.